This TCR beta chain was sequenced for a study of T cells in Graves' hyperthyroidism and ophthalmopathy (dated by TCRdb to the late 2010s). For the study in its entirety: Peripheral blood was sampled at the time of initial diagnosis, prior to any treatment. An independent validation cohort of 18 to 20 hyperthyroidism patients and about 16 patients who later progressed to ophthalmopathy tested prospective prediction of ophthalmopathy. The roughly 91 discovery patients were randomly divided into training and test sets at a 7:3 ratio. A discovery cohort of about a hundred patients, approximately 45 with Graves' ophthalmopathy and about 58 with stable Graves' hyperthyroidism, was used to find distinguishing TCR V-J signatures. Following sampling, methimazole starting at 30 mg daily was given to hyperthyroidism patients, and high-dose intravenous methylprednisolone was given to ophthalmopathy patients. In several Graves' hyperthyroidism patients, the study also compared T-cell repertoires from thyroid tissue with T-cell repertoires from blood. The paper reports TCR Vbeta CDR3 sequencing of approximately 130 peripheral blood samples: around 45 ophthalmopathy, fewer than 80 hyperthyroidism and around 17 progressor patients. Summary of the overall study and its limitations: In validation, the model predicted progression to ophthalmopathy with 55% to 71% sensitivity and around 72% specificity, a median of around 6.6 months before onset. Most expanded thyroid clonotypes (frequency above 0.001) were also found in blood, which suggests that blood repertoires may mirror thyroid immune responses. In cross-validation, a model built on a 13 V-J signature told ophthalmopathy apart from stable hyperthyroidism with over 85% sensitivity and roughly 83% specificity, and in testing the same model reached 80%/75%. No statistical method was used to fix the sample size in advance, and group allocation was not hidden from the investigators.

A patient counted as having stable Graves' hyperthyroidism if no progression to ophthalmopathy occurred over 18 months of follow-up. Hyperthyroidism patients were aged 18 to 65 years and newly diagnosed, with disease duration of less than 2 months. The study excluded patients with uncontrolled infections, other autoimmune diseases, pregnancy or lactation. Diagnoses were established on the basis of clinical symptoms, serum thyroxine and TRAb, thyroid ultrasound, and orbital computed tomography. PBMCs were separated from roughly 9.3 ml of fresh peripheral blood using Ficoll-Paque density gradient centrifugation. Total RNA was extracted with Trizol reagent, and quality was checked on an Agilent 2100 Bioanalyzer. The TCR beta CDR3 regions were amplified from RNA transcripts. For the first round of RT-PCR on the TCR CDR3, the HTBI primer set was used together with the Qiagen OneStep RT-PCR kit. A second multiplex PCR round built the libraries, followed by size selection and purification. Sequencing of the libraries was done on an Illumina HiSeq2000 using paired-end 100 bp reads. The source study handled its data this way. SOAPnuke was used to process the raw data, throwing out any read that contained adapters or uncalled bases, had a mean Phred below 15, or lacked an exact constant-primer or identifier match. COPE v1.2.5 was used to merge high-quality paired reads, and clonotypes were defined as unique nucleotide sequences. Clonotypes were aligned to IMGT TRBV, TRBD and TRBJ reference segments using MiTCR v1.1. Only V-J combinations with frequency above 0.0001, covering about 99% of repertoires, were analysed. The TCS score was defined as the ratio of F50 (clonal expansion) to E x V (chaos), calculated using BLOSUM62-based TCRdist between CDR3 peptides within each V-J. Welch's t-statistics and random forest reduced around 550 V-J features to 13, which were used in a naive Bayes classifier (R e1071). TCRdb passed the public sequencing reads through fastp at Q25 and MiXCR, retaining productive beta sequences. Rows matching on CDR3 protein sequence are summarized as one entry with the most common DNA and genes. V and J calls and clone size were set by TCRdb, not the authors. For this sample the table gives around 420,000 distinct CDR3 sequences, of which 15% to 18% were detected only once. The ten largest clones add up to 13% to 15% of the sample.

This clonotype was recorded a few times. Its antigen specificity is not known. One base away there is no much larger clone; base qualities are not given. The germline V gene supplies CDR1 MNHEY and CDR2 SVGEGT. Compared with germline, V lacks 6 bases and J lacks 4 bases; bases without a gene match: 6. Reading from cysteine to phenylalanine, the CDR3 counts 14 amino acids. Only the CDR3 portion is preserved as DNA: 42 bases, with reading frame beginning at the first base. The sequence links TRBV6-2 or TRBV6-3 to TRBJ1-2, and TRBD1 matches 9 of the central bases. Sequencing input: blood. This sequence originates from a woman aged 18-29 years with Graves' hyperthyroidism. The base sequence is TGTGCCAGCAGAGCAACAGGGGGCGGCTATGGCTACACCTTC. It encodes CASRATGGGYGYTF.